The sequence of this T cell receptor (beta chain) was determined in a study of blood T cell repertoires in COVID-19. As handled by the study authors: Amplification of reference gene primers was used by the study to estimate nucleated cell counts. The protocol was immunoSEQ multiplex PCR, while the TCRdb copy is restricted to in-frame clones and leaves out a portion. V and J calls and clone size are as listed in that table; D and trimming were resolved from the DNA. The sample lists 200,000 to 300,000 clones, 70% to 90% occurring once. Seattle researchers signed up patients amid active infection and tracked them longitudinally. The V end was cut by 6 bases, the J end by 3 bases, with 18 bases between. The CDR3 spans 15 residues. Germline V gene data show CDR1 as MDHEN and CDR2 as SYDVKM.

This TCR was sampled from a woman aged 25 to 39 with COVID-19, enrolled during active disease. The rearrangement joins TRBV28 to TRBJ2-7, with D perhaps matching TRBD2 (5 bases). Sequencing was carried out using peripheral blood. CDR3 sequence (DNA): TGTGCCAGCAGCCTAGGAGGACCGCGAGGCTACGAGCAGTACTTC. Amino acids: CASSLGGPRGYEQYF.